These 12 T cell receptor beta chains were sequenced from one sample in a study of T cells in Graves' hyperthyroidism and ophthalmopathy. Amplified TCR beta CDR3 regions came from RNA transcripts. When the TCR CDR3 underwent first-round RT-PCR, the HTBI primer set was used. TCRdb re-analysed the multiplex PCR reads in MiXCR, keeping a single row per CDR3 protein. The sample has around 600,000 distinct CDR3 sequences; approximately 14% are singletons. The sequencing sample was made of blood. These receptors were obtained from a woman aged 50 to 60 with Graves' ophthalmopathy.

This clonotype was seen ten or more times. J is TRBJ2-7 and V is TRBV5-1; a possible D gene is TRBD1 (5 bases). Germline assignment: CDR1 SGHRS and CDR2 YFSETQ. This CDR3 has 15 amino acids. Trimming took off 4 bases at V and 4 bases at J, with 18 bases between the two ends. The CDR3 is CASSPRVGVGYEQYF. The CDR3 DNA is TGCGCCAGCAGCCCCCGGGTAGGGGTTGGGTACGAGCAGTACTTC.

In this sample, this clonotype turned up many times. DNA for the CDR3: TGTGCCAGCAGTCTAAGAGCCGGGACAGGGGGGTTCGAGCAGTACTTC. Protein: CASSLRAGTGGFEQYF. The chain uses TRBV28 and TRBJ2-7; 11 bases agree with TRBD1. The CDR3 has 16 amino acids. Trimming at V came to 5 bases and at J to 6 bases, leaving 12 bases not matched to a gene. In germline, CDR1 is MDHEN, CDR2 SYDVKM.

The rearrangement uses TRBV6-1 and TRBJ1-2, with unresolved D. The length of the CDR3 is 13 residues. The V gene's germline CDR1 is MNHNS and CDR2 SASEGT. Trimming pared 5 bases from V and 6 bases from J, leaving 13 bases between. In DNA form, the CDR3 reads TGTGCCAGCAGTTATACGGGGAAGGATGGCTACACCTTC. This gives the protein CASSYTGKDGYTF.

This clonotype has at least ten counts. V is TRBV5-1 and J is TRBJ2-7, with 10 bases identical to TRBD1. The CDR3 sequence is 15 residues long. J gave up 3 bases and V 4 bases, and 7 bases lay outside the gene matches. The germline V gene has CDR1 SGHRS and CDR2 YFSETQ. In nucleotides, the CDR3 is TGCGCCAGCAGCCCTGCCGGGACAGGGGTCTACGAGCAGTACTTC. It is translated as CASSPAGTGVYEQYF.

This clonotype was counted many times. The V call is TRBV13, the J call TRBJ2-5; D possibly corresponds to TRBD1 (6 bases). This CDR3 is built from 14 residues. Between the trimmed V and J ends, which lost 0 bases and 5 bases, there was a span of 10 bases. Germline lookup yields CDR1 PRHDT and CDR2 FYEKMQ (reference sequence). The CDR3 sequence: CASSLGTGSETQYF. CDR3 in DNA: TGTGCCAGCAGCTTAGGGACAGGTTCGGAGACCCAGTACTTC.

This clonotype was counted ten times or more. J is TRBJ2-7 and V is TRBV5-1; 7 bases agree with TRBD1. Germline V lookup: CDR1 SGHRS, CDR2 YFSETQ. Unmatched junction bases numbered 14, after V lost 7 bases and J lost 4 bases. CDR3 size: 15 residues. The CDR3 here is CASRPLTGQIYEQYF. CDR3 DNA sequence: TGCGCCAGCCGACCACTAACGGGACAGATATACGAGCAGTACTTC.

This clonotype was found many times. The chain links TRBV20-1 to TRBJ1-5; D call uncertain. Deletions cut 0 bases from V and 0 bases from J, with 6 bases between. Germline V gene data show CDR1 as DFQATT and CDR2 as SNEGSKA (reference sequence). The CDR3 has 14 residues. CDR3 protein: CSARDYSSNQPQHF. CDR3 sequence (DNA): TGCAGTGCTAGAGATTACAGTAGCAATCAGCCCCAGCATTTT.

The chain recombines TRBV6-2 or TRBV6-3 with TRBJ2-2; D ambiguous. CDR3 length: 17 amino acids. Germline CDR1 reads MNHEY; CDR2 reads SVGEGT. Trimming stripped 2 bases from V and 3 bases from J, with 16 bases between. CDR3 DNA: TGTGCCAGCAGTTACCCTCATATTCTAAGGGACACCGGGGAGCTGTTTTTT. It is translated as CASSYPHILRDTGELFF.

The CDR3 nucleotides are TGCAGCGTTGAAACCCCGGGACAGGGGGCTAGAGGCACTGAAGCTTTCTTT. It codes for CSVETPGQGARGTEAFF. The chain couples TRBV29-1 to TRBJ1-1, with 12 bases identical to TRBD1. V gave up 2 bases and J gave up 4 bases; unmatched junction bases: 11. This CDR3 region has 17 residues. CDR1 is SQVTM and CDR2 is ANQGSEA in the germline V gene. Full variable domain (remainder filled in from reference TRBV29-1 and TRBJ1-1): SAVISQKPSRDICQRGTSLTIQCQVDSQVTMMFWYRQQPGQSLTLIATANQGSEATYESGFVIDKFPISRPNLTFSTLTVSNMSPEDSSIYLCSVETPGQGARGTEAFFGQGTRLTVV.

V usage is TRBV15 and J usage is TRBJ2-7; D not resolved. The CDR3 totals 14 residues. Germline V gene data show CDR1 as LNHNV and CDR2 as YYDKDF (reference sequence). The germline V and J ends were trimmed by 1 base and 0 bases, with 7 bases remaining between them. The CDR3 coding sequence is TGTGCCACCAGCAGAGCTGGCGGCTCCTACGAGCAGTACTTC. It translates to CATSRAGGSYEQYF.

This clonotype was recorded many times. This chain joins TRBV18 and TRBJ2-3; the D gene is possibly TRBD1 (5 bases). CDR1 is KGHSH, CDR2 LQKENI, per germline. This CDR3 is 13 amino acids long. Trimming stripped 3 bases from V and 6 bases from J, with 10 bases between. CDR3 sequence (DNA): TGTGCCAGCTCACCCCAGGGTGGGGATACGCAGTATTTT. Translation: CASSPQGGDTQYF.

This clonotype was observed a few times. This chain joins TRBV19 and TRBJ2-3; 8 bases agree with TRBD1. The V segment lost 1 base and the J segment 2 bases; nucleotides outside the gene matches: 2. The V gene's germline CDR1 is LNHDA and CDR2 SQIVND (reference sequence). This CDR3 region has 15 residues. This CDR3 is CASSIGQGITDTQYF. The CDR3 region has the DNA TGTGCCAGTAGTATAGGACAGGGGATCACAGATACGCAGTATTTT.